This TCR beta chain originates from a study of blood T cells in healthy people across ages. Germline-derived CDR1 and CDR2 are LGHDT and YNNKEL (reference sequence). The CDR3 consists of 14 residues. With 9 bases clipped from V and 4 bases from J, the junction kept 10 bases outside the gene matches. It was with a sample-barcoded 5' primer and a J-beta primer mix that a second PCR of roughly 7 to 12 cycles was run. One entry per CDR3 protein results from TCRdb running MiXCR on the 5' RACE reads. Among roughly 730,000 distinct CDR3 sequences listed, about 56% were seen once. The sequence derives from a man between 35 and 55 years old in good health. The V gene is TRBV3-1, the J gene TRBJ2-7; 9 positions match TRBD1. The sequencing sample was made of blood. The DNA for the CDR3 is TGTGCCAGTCAGATTACAGGGGGCCCATACGAGCAGTACTTC. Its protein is CASQITGGPYEQYF.